This is a list of T cell receptor beta chains from one sample in a study of shared clonotypes between healthy human individuals. Clones were sequenced by immunoSEQ multiplex PCR, and TCRdb holds only the in-frame ones, with some missing. The sample has some 2 million clones, about 95% seen once. Sample: naive CD8+ T cells sorted from blood. The receptors were gathered from a man aged 18 to 35 in good health. Both conserved end residues are trimmed from each CDR3. Each record gives: V gene, CDR3 protein.

V: TRBV10-3; CDR3: AISESPVGSLTYEQY
V: TRBV2; CDR3: ASSGRLASYEQY
V: TRBV7-9; CDR3: ASNPPGGLYEQF
V: TRBV7-7; CDR3: ASSLFIGQETQY
V: TRBV2; CDR3: ASDPTESNYEQY
V: TRBV7-9; CDR3: ASSSVRDLAGLNEQF
V: TRBV27; CDR3: ASSLWGTEETQY
V: TRBV9; CDR3: ASSRTGPGDEQF
V: TRBV27; CDR3: ASSPPGRGEGEQF
V: TRBV18; CDR3: ASSNPRDPSTDTQY
V: TRBV4-3; CDR3: ASSESSAGVYEQY
V: TRBV7-9; CDR3: ASSPGTGGMESPLH
V: TRBV5-6; CDR3: ASSLYSYEQY
V: TRBV27; CDR3: ASSRGLAYEQY